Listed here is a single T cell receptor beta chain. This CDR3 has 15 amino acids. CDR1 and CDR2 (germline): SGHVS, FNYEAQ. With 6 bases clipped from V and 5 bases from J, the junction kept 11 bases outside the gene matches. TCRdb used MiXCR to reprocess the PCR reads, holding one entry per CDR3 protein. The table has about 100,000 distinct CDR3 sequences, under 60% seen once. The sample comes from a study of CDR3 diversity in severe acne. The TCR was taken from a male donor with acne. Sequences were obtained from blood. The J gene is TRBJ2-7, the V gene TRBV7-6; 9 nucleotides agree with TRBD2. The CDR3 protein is CASSEAGGSSDEQYF. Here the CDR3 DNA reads TGTGCCAGCAGTGAAGCGGGAGGATCGAGTGACGAGCAGTACTTC.